This record concerns one TCR beta chain sequence. Its antigen is as yet unknown. The data stem from a study of monozygotic twins with inflammatory bowel disease. Study-wide points: Cells of different T cell subtypes could not be told apart. Similarity of repertoires did not differ between concordant and discordant twins, possibly from limited power.

Reanalyzing the 5' RACE reads, TCRdb keeps one entry per CDR3 protein, without DNA. This table lists about 440,000 distinct CDR3 sequences. The germline V gene encodes CDR1 LGHNA and CDR2 YSLEER. The CDR3 has 15 amino acids. This TCR derives from a human donor with ulcerative colitis or Crohn's disease, or a healthy co-twin of an affected twin (not recorded which). Specimen: blood. The V gene is TRBV4-3, the J gene TRBJ2-2; absent DNA, TCRdb's TRBD1 call cannot be checked. CDR3: CASSRGSGNTGELFF.